A single sample gave rise to the 22 T cell receptor beta chains below, sequenced in a study of long-term antiretroviral therapy in people with HIV. A v3.0 immunoSEQ assay was performed at survey level. The method was immunoSEQ multiplex PCR; TCRdb's version includes in-frame clones alone and lacks a portion of them. Of 25,000 to 35,000 clones listed, around 72% are singletons. This specimen was unsorted PBMCs, taken 3.1 years after starting antiretroviral therapy. The source is a woman aged 45-59 years with HIV.

This clone was seen only a few times. The chain links TRBV5-1 to TRBJ1-2; 9 bases are shared with TRBD1. The germline V gene has CDR1 SGHRS and CDR2 YFSETQ. V gave up 9 bases and J gave up 4 bases; unmatched junction bases: 10. CDR3 length equals 14 residues. CDR3 nucleotide sequence: TGCGCCACTCGATGGACAGGGGATAGCTATGGCTACACCTTC. This sequence encodes CATRWTGDSYGYTF. The full variable domain, rest sourced from reference TRBV5-1 and TRBJ1-2, is KAGVTQTPRYLIKTRGQQVTLSCSPISGHRSVSWYQQTPGQGLQFLFEYFSETQRNKGNFPGRFSGRQFSNSRSEMNVSTLELGDSALYLCATRWTGDSYGYTFGSGTRLTVV.

The V and J genes are TRBV29-1 and TRBJ1-1; a weak D match, TRBD1 (5 bases). The CDR3 extends over 11 amino acids. Germline V gene data show CDR1 as SQVTM and CDR2 as ANQGSEA. V was cut by 3 bases and J by 10 bases, with 12 bases left in between. The CDR3 spells CSVDRDEGAFF. CDR3 nucleotides: TGCAGCGTTGACAGGGACGAGGGAGCTTTCTTT.

CDR3: CASSSLNQPQHF. CDR3 sequence (DNA): TGTGCCAGCAGCTCCCTTAATCAGCCCCAGCATTTT. The rearrangement joins TRBV27 to TRBJ1-5, with unresolved D. The V end lost 6 bases, the J end lost 4 bases, and 7 bases lay between the germline ends. Germline-derived CDR1 and CDR2 are MNHEY and SMNVEV (reference sequence). The CDR3 runs 12 residues.

The sample holds one count of this clone. The rearrangement links TRBV12-5 to TRBJ1-5; D is perhaps TRBD1 (6 bases). Trimming pared 6 bases from V and 2 bases from J, leaving 23 bases between. From germline, CDR1 is LGHNT and CDR2 FRNRAP. This CDR3 has 18 residues. CDR3 protein: CASGATLIGGKGNQPQHF. The CDR3 DNA reads TGTGCTAGTGGCGCCACTCTCATCGGGGGCAAGGGCAATCAGCCCCAGCATTTT.

The chain couples TRBV5-1 to TRBJ2-2; 8 nucleotides line up with TRBD1. This CDR3 comprises 16 residues. Germline V lookup: CDR1 SGHRS, CDR2 YFSETQ. The ends lost 6 bases at V and 1 base at J; junction bases unmatched: 8. The DNA of the CDR3 is TGCGCCAGCACTACAGGGGGGTGGCAGAACACCGGGGAGCTGTTTTTT. Its translation: CASTTGGWQNTGELFF.

The chain joins TRBV7-2 to TRBJ1-5; unclear D gene. Germline assignment: CDR1 SGHTA and CDR2 FQGNSA. This CDR3 contains 15 residues. Trimming removed 5 bases at V and 3 bases at J, with 14 bases between. CDR3 residues: CASSLFAGSNQPQHF. CDR3 in DNA: TGTGCCAGCAGCCTTTTCGCGGGGTCCAATCAGCCCCAGCATTTT.

The rearrangement joins TRBV30 to TRBJ2-5; TRBD1 is a possible D gene (6 bases). Germline V CDR1 and CDR2: GTSNPN, SVGIG (reference sequence). The CDR3 consists of 16 residues. Trimming removed 1 base from V and 4 bases from J, with 19 bases in between. The CDR3 loop reads CAWSGRDTEGPETQYF. CDR3 nucleotides: TGTGCCTGGAGTGGCCGGGACACAGAGGGGCCAGAGACCCAGTACTTC.

This clone was recorded once. J is TRBJ2-3 and V is TRBV18; either TRBD1 or TRBD2 may supply D (5 bases each). Germline-derived CDR1 and CDR2 are KGHSH and LQKENI. This CDR3 contains 13 residues. The V gene lost 6 bases and the J gene lost 7 bases, with 14 bases spanning the gap. CDR3 amino acids: CASSRDQLNTQYF. CDR3 in DNA: TGTGCCAGCTCTCGGGACCAGCTGAATACGCAGTATTTT.

V is TRBV4-1 and J is TRBJ2-7; tentatively, D is TRBD2 (6 bases). The germline CDR1 and CDR2 sequences are MGHRA and YSYEKL. The CDR3 sequence is 14 residues long. Between the trimmed V and J ends, which lost 0 bases and 2 bases, there was a span of 8 bases. This chain's CDR3 is CASSQEPGAYEQYV. CDR3 coding DNA: TGCGCCAGCAGCCAAGAGCCGGGGGCCTACGAGCAGTACGTC.

V usage is TRBV19 and J usage is TRBJ1-3; weak D call: TRBD1 (6 bases). There are 17 residues in the CDR3. V lost 6 bases to trimming and J lost 0 bases, with 18 bases between them. Germline V gene sequence: CDR1 LNHDA, CDR2 SQIVND (reference sequence). The CDR3 is CASSPWTVPISGNTIYF. The CDR3 coding sequence is TGTGCCAGTAGCCCCTGGACAGTTCCGATCTCTGGAAACACCATATATTTT.

The V gene is TRBV19, the J gene TRBJ2-3; no clear D. The V and J ends lost 10 bases and 2 bases respectively, with 16 bases between them. The CDR3 is 14 residues long. Germline lookup yields CDR1 LNHDA and CDR2 SQIVND (reference sequence). CDR3 nucleotides: TGTGCCACCTCCTTCATCGGTCCCACAGATACGCAGTATTTT. Amino acid sequence: CATSFIGPTDTQYF.

In DNA, the CDR3 is TGCGCCAGCAGCCAAGGGGAGGCTAGGGAGCAGTTCTTC. As protein: CASSQGEAREQFF. The chain links TRBV4-1 to TRBJ2-1, with a possible D match to TRBD2 (6 bases). Germline V gene lookup returns CDR1 MGHRA and CDR2 YSYEKL. V lost 1 base to trimming and J lost 10 bases, with 11 bases between them. The CDR3 contains 13 residues.

This clone was detected only once. The gene calls are TRBV11-3 and TRBJ2-1; 7 nucleotides agree with TRBD2. J lost 1 base, V lost 5 bases, and 8 bases had no gene match. The CDR3 is made up of 16 amino acids. The germline V gene encodes CDR1 SGHNT and CDR2 YENEEA. The CDR3 loop is CASSPESGVSYNEQFF. CDR3 sequence (DNA): TGTGCCAGCAGCCCAGAGAGCGGGGTTTCCTACAATGAGCAGTTCTTC.

J is TRBJ2-7 and V is TRBV30, with D possibly matching TRBD1 (6 bases). Per the germline V gene, CDR1 is GTSNPN and CDR2 is SVGIG (reference sequence). The CDR3 loop spans 14 amino acids. V shed 2 bases and J shed 3 bases, with 14 bases lying between them. The DNA of the CDR3 is TGTGCCTGGAGTATTGGACAGCTCTACTACGAGCAGTACTTC. Protein: CAWSIGQLYYEQYF. The variable domain in full, with the rest retrieved from reference TRBV30 and TRBJ2-7, is SQTIHQWPATLVQPVGSPLSLECTVEGTSNPNLYWYRQAAGRGLQLLFYSVGIGQISSEVPQNLSASRPQDRQFILSSKKLLLSDSGFYLCAWSIGQLYYEQYFGPGTRLTVT.

Here the CDR3 reads CASSASDRGPSPLHF. DNA for the CDR3: TGTGCCAGCAGCGCCTCAGACAGGGGGCCTTCACCCCTCCACTTT. V and J are TRBV7-3 and TRBJ1-6, with TRBD1 identical over 10 bases. The germline V gene has CDR1 SGHTA and CDR2 FQGTGA. The trim removed 5 bases at V and 9 bases at J, leaving 7 bases unmatched. The CDR3 contains 15 residues. Combining the CDR3 with reference TRBV7-3 and TRBJ1-6 gives the whole variable domain GAGVSQTPSNKVTEKGKYVELRCDPISGHTALYWYRQSLGQGPEFLIYFQGTGAADDSGLPNDRFFAVRPEGSVSTLKIQRTERGDSAVYLCASSASDRGPSPLHFGNGTRLTVT.

This clone was picked up a small number of times. The CDR3 DNA reads TGCAGCGACCTTAGGGGGGGCGGACCAGCTTTCTTT. It codes for CSDLRGGGPAFF. The V and J genes are TRBV29-1 and TRBJ1-1, with D maybe TRBD1 (6 bases). The CDR3 runs 12 residues. Germline V CDR1 and CDR2: SQVTM, ANQGSEA. Between the trimmed V and J ends, which lost 7 bases and 10 bases, there was a span of 19 bases.

This chain links TRBV2 with TRBJ1-1, with unresolved D. Between the trimmed V and J ends, which lost 7 bases and 6 bases, there was a span of 9 bases. The CDR3 runs 11 residues. Germline V CDR1 and CDR2: SNHLY, FYNNEI. This CDR3 is CASNGRAEAFF. DNA for the CDR3: TGTGCCAGCAATGGACGAGCTGAAGCTTTCTTT.

This clone was found once. V is TRBV18 and J is TRBJ2-3; the match to TRBD1 covers 9 bases. The germline CDR1 and CDR2 sequences are KGHSH and LQKENI. There are 14 residues in the CDR3. V shed 5 bases and J 2 bases; nucleotides not matched to a gene: 2. The CDR3 DNA reads as TGTGCCAGCTCAAGGACAGGGGCCACAGATACGCAGTATTTT. This encodes CASSRTGATDTQYF.

This clone showed up just a few times. The rearrangement uses TRBV4-1 and TRBJ2-2, with 12 bases aligning to TRBD2. The CDR3 runs 15 residues. The J segment lost 7 bases and the V segment lost 3 bases, leaving 3 bases of the junction unmatched. The V gene's germline CDR1 is MGHRA and CDR2 YSYEKL. CDR3 protein: CASSQGLAGLGELFF. In nucleotides, the CDR3 is TGCGCCAGCAGCCAGGGACTAGCGGGCCTCGGGGAGCTGTTTTTT.

The rearrangement links TRBV30 to TRBJ1-1, with 9 positions matching TRBD1. The germline V gene encodes CDR1 GTSNPN and CDR2 SVGIG (reference sequence). The CDR3 has 11 amino acids. The junction had 2 bases not matched to a gene; V was cut back by 2 bases and J by 10 bases. The CDR3 protein is CAWSSGQGAFF. The DNA for the CDR3 is TGTGCCTGGAGTTCGGGACAGGGAGCTTTCTTT. Full variable domain (outside the CDR3, taken from reference TRBV30 and TRBJ1-1): SQTIHQWPATLVQPVGSPLSLECTVEGTSNPNLYWYRQAAGRGLQLLFYSVGIGQISSEVPQNLSASRPQDRQFILSSKKLLLSDSGFYLCAWSSGQGAFFGQGTRLTVV.

The genes are TRBV7-9 and TRBJ1-2, with D uncertain. Trimming took 5 bases from V and 0 from J, leaving 16 bases between them. Germline CDR1 reads SEHNR; CDR2 reads FQNEAQ (reference sequence). CDR3 length: 16 amino acids. The CDR3 spells CASSRVTESPNYGYTF. The CDR3 nucleotides read TGTGCCAGCAGCCGCGTCACGGAGAGCCCTAACTATGGCTACACCTTC.

This chain uses TRBV7-9 with TRBJ1-1; D ambiguous. Trimming shortened V by 6 bases and J by 5 bases, and 19 bases separated the two germline ends. CDR1 is SEHNR and CDR2 is FQNEAQ in the germline V gene (reference sequence). The CDR3 spans 15 residues. The CDR3 region has the DNA TGTGCCAGCAGAGACGCTCGTGGGGAAGGGACTGAAGCTTTCTTT. Translating gives CASRDARGEGTEAFF.